The clone carrying this T cell receptor (beta chain) has a handful of counts. Its antigen is not known. Germline CDR1 reads LNHDA; CDR2 reads SQIVND (reference sequence). With 7 bases removed from V and 1 base from J, the gap between germline ends came to 16 bases. The CDR3 is 15 amino acids. This specimen belongs to a study of T cells in Graves' hyperthyroidism and ophthalmopathy. Overall study context: Before any treatment, at initial diagnosis, peripheral blood was collected.

Study-level points and caveats: Blood also showed most of the thyroid clonotypes that were expanded above 0.001. In simple terms, a model built on 13 V-J features told ophthalmopathy apart from stable hyperthyroidism.

Amplification yielded TCR beta CDR3 regions, with RNA transcripts as the source. HTBI primers were employed in a first-round RT-PCR of the TCR CDR3. MiXCR was run by TCRdb on the multiplex PCR reads, yielding one entry per CDR3 protein. Of around 610,000 distinct CDR3 sequences listed, about 14% were seen once; the top ten hold around 4%. Patients with ophthalmopathy all had a Clinical Activity Score of at least 3, a NOSPECS grade of at least 4 and duration under 3 months. The sequence came from a woman aged 35 to 49 with Graves' ophthalmopathy. Material: blood. The rearrangement links TRBV19 to TRBJ1-1, with D possibly TRBD1 on 5 matching bases. Here the CDR3 DNA reads TGTGCCAGTAACCGATTGACAGCATCGAACACTGAAGCTTTCTTT. It translates to CASNRLTASNTEAFF. The full variable domain, with the rest looked up from reference TRBV19 and TRBJ1-1, is DGGITQSPKYLFRKEGQNVTLSCEQNLNHDAMYWYRQDPGQGLRLIYYSQIVNDFQKGDIAEGYSVSREKKESFPLTVTSAQKNPTAFYLCASNRLTASNTEAFFGQGTRLTVV.